What follows describes a single T cell receptor (beta chain). A junction boundary mismatches the germline segment, possibly from a read error. Starting material of 450 to 550 ng total RNA yielded TCR beta cDNA via a constant-region primer. Libraries of TCR beta came from three nested multiplex PCR rounds with slightly modified ARM-PCR. A C-beta reverse primer was combined with TRBV1-TRBV30 forward primers in the first two PCR rounds, and each round had 10 cycles. TCRdb passed the multiplex PCR reads through MiXCR, listing each CDR3 protein once. The profile shows around 21,000 distinct CDR3 sequences, roughly 72% of them singletons. The sample originates from a study of tumor-infiltrating lymphocytes in primary liver carcinoma. Germline V gives CDR1 MNHEY, CDR2 SVGAGI. This CDR3 spans 16 amino acids. Taking about 20-31 mg of unsorted bulk tissue, the authors co-extracted RNA and DNA.

The sequenced sample was liver tumor tissue from sampling region 1. Subset indicated: tumor region T1, superior pole. The sequence was obtained from a man aged 35 to 55 with primary liver carcinoma and hepatitis B virus infection. The chain combines TRBV6-5 with TRBJ2-7; no definite D call. The CDR3 DNA follows: TGTGCCAGCAGGCCCGGAGAGGCAGCATCCTTTTACGAGCAGTGTTTC. Encoded protein: CASRPGEAASFYEQCF.